What follows is one TCR beta chain and its context. The antigen is unknown. The library came from three nested PCR rounds adapted from ARM-PCR protocols. TCRdb analysed the multiplex PCR reads with MiXCR anew, one entry per CDR3 protein. The sample carries about 98,000 distinct CDR3 sequences, roughly 78% recorded once. RNA was extracted from bulk tissue without any cell sorting. Distant lung tissue was collected more than 3 cm away from the tumor edge. This CDR3 region has 17 residues. Per germline, CDR1 LGHNA and CDR2 YNFKEQ. Trimming stripped 1 base from V and 3 bases from J, with 16 bases between. The data were taken from a study of tumor and adjacent non-tumor tissue in lung cancer. Findings and limits, study-wide: Compared with tumor, normal lung showed significantly lower TCR diversity.

The sequence came from a man in his sixties with small cell lung cancer. Source material: distant non-tumor lung tissue. The chain employs TRBV4-2 and TRBJ2-1; D is undetermined. The CDR3 DNA follows: TGTGCCAGCAGCCAAGCCCCGACTGTGACATTCTACAATGAGCAGTTCTTC. Translating gives CASSQAPTVTFYNEQFF.